This T cell receptor (beta chain) was identified during a study of T cell changes during pregnancy in multiple sclerosis. The V segment lost 4 bases and the J segment 7 bases; nucleotides outside the gene matches: 4. Germline loops: CDR1 SGHRS, CDR2 YFSETQ. This CDR3 contains 12 residues. The table came from immunoSEQ multiplex PCR; TCRdb's copy has only in-frame clones and leaves some out. Of around 69,000 clones in the sample, roughly 90% were seen once. The specimen comprised CD8+ T cells from peripheral blood mononuclear cells, sampled before pregnancy. This receptor was obtained from a female donor with multiple sclerosis, enrolled in a pregnancy study. This chain uses TRBV5-1 with TRBJ1-2; 7 bases are a match to TRBD1. The CDR3 bases are TGCGCCAGCAGCGCCAACAGGGGTGGCTACACCTTC. It translates to CASSANRGGYTF.